Listed below are T cell receptor beta chains from one sample, sequenced in a study of a mutant IDH1 vaccine in newly diagnosed glioma. Their antigen targets remain unknown. This table comes from immunoSEQ multiplex PCR, and its TCRdb copy is limited to in-frame clones, with some not included. The sample has around 40,000 clones, over 80% seen once. Sequencing was performed on PBMCs, taken from a glioma patient whose treatment included an IDH1 peptide vaccine. The receptors derive from a man in his forties with glioma. Both conserved end residues are part of each CDR3. The order of the fields is D gene, V gene, J gene, clone size, CDR3 DNA, CDR3 protein. The D gene is left open where the match is weak. Expanded clones are given a class, and other clones once, few, many or no size at all.

D: .; V: TRBV5-6; J: TRBJ2-7; size: once; DNA: TGTGCCAGCAGCTCGGGTGGGACCCCCAGGGACCGGTTCTACGAGCAGTACTTC; CDR3: CASSSGGTPRDRFYEQYF
D: TRBD2; V: TRBV19; J: TRBJ2-5; size: .; DNA: TGTGCCAGTCGACTAGCGGGAGGCTCGGAGACCCAGTACTTC; CDR3: CASRLAGGSETQYF
D: .; V: TRBV11-2; J: TRBJ1-5; size: .; DNA: TGTGCCAGCAGCTCAGGGGATCAGCCCCAGCATTTT; CDR3: CASSSGDQPQHF
D: .; V: TRBV9; J: TRBJ1-3; size: .; DNA: TGTGCCAGCAGCGTAGCCAGGGTGACTGGAAACACCATATATTTT; CDR3: CASSVARVTGNTIYF
D: .; V: TRBV6-4; J: TRBJ2-7; size: .; DNA: TGTGCCAGCACCGTTCCGGGAGCCTACGAGCAGTACTTC; CDR3: CASTVPGAYEQYF
D: .; V: TRBV15; J: TRBJ2-7; size: once; DNA: TGTGCCACCAGGGAGTACCACAGGGCCTCCTACGAGCAGTACTTC; CDR3: CATREYHRASYEQYF
D: .; V: TRBV18; J: TRBJ1-5; size: .; DNA: TGTGCCAGCTCACCAAAACCCTGGGGAAATCAGCCCCAGCATTTT; CDR3: CASSPKPWGNQPQHF
D: .; V: TRBV4-1; J: TRBJ2-5; size: .; DNA: TGCGCCAGCAGCCAAGATGAATCCTGGGACTCCCAAGAGACCCAGTACTTC; CDR3: CASSQDESWDSQETQYF
D: .; V: TRBV28; J: TRBJ1-1; size: once; DNA: TGTGCCAGCAGCCCTGTGGTTCGGGGGACTGAAGCTTTCTTT; CDR3: CASSPVVRGTEAFF
D: .; V: TRBV7-2; J: TRBJ2-4; size: .; DNA: TGTGCCAGCAGCTTATTCGGCGACGGCAAAAACATTCAGTACTTC; CDR3: CASSLFGDGKNIQYF
D: .; V: TRBV18; J: TRBJ1-5; size: .; DNA: TGTGCCAGCTCACCTACTTCCAATCAGCCCCAGCATTTT; CDR3: CASSPTSNQPQHF
D: TRBD2; V: TRBV6-6; J: TRBJ2-7; size: .; DNA: TGTGCCAGCATGCGGGAGCAGCCCTACGAGCAGTACTTC; CDR3: CASMREQPYEQYF
D: .; V: TRBV7-2; J: TRBJ2-5; size: .; DNA: TGTGCCAGCAGCTTAAACGGGGGGCGAGAGACCCAGTACTTC; CDR3: CASSLNGGRETQYF
D: .; V: TRBV29-1; J: TRBJ1-1; size: few; DNA: TGCAGCGCCCTAACACCGAACACTGAAGCTTTCTTT; CDR3: CSALTPNTEAFF
D: TRBD1; V: TRBV4-2; J: TRBJ2-7; size: once; DNA: TGTGCCAGCAGCCAAACCTGGGACAGGGGCTACGAGCAGTACTTC; CDR3: CASSQTWDRGYEQYF
D: .; V: TRBV6-4; J: TRBJ2-7; size: .; DNA: TGTGCCAGCAGTGGTCCCTCCGGGTCATCCTACGAGCAGTACTTC; CDR3: CASSGPSGSSYEQYF
D: .; V: TRBV7-3; J: TRBJ1-2; size: .; DNA: TGTGCCAGCGGGGCAGGGATGGGGGAGGGCTACACCTTC; CDR3: CASGAGMGEGYTF
D: .; V: TRBV5-1; J: TRBJ1-2; size: few; DNA: TGCGCCAGCAGGGAGCCAGGGTATGGCTACACCTTC; CDR3: CASREPGYGYTF
D: TRBD2; V: TRBV19; J: TRBJ2-2; size: .; DNA: TGTGCCAGTAAGGGACTAGCGGCGAACACCGGGGAGCTGTTTTTT; CDR3: CASKGLAANTGELFF
D: TRBD1; V: TRBV25-1; J: TRBJ2-7; size: .; DNA: TGTGCCAGCACCCCTGGACAGGGCTACGAGCAGTACTTC; CDR3: CASTPGQGYEQYF
D: .; V: TRBV5-1; J: TRBJ2-7; size: .; DNA: TGCGCCAGCAGCTTGGGGACTAGGGGGACGACCTACGAGCAGTACTTC; CDR3: CASSLGTRGTTYEQYF
D: TRBD1; V: TRBV7-6; J: TRBJ2-2; size: .; DNA: TGTGCCAGCAGCTTTGGGACAGGGCGAAACACCGGGGAGCTGTTTTTT; CDR3: CASSFGTGRNTGELFF
D: .; V: TRBV19; J: TRBJ2-5; size: .; DNA: TGTGCCAGTAGTTCACGGACGGTCCAAGAGACCCAGTACTTC; CDR3: CASSSRTVQETQYF
D: .; V: TRBV2; J: TRBJ2-7; size: .; DNA: TGTGCCAGCATCCTCAGCGGTGAGATGGGCGAGCAGTACTTC; CDR3: CASILSGEMGEQYF
D: TRBD2; V: TRBV4-2; J: TRBJ2-5; size: .; DNA: TGTGCCAGCAGCCAGGGCGGGAGGGGCCAAGAGACCCAGTACTTC; CDR3: CASSQGGRGQETQYF
D: .; V: TRBV15; J: TRBJ1-2; size: medium-sized; DNA: TGTGCCACCAGCGGATTCTTGATGGGGGGCTACACCTTC; CDR3: CATSGFLMGGYTF
D: .; V: TRBV11-2; J: TRBJ1-5; size: .; DNA: TGTGCCAGCAGCTTATTTGCGACAGATAGCAATCAGCCCCAGCATTTT; CDR3: CASSLFATDSNQPQHF
D: .; V: TRBV6-1; J: TRBJ2-7; size: .; DNA: TGTGCCAGCAGTGAAGGATCGGGACCTTTCTACGAGCAGTACTTC; CDR3: CASSEGSGPFYEQYF
D: TRBD1; V: TRBV2; J: TRBJ2-5; size: .; DNA: TGTGCCAGCAGGGGACAGGGGCTCCTAGAGACCCAGTACTTC; CDR3: CASRGQGLLETQYF
D: .; V: TRBV19; J: TRBJ2-3; size: .; DNA: TGTGCCAGTAGTACGGGGACTCCCCAGCTCTTCACAGATACGCAGTATTTT; CDR3: CASSTGTPQLFTDTQYF
D: TRBD1; V: TRBV5-1; J: TRBJ1-1; size: .; DNA: TGCGCCAGCAGCTTGCGTGCAGGGGGCTTCGCTGAAGCTTTCTTT; CDR3: CASSLRAGGFAEAFF
D: .; V: TRBV19; J: TRBJ1-1; size: .; DNA: TGTGCCAGTAGTATTGTGGGAGGAGGGACTGAAGCTTTCTTT; CDR3: CASSIVGGGTEAFF
D: .; V: TRBV5-1; J: TRBJ1-3; size: .; DNA: TGCGCCAGCAGCTTGGTGGAGAAATCAAACACCATATATTTT; CDR3: CASSLVEKSNTIYF
D: .; V: TRBV5-6; J: TRBJ2-5; size: few; DNA: TGTGCCAGCAGCTTGGACCAGGGCCCTCGGGTGACCCAGTACTTC; CDR3: CASSLDQGPRVTQYF
D: .; V: TRBV4-1; J: TRBJ2-7; size: .; DNA: TGCGCCAGCAGCCTCTCCCAAGGGGAGGCAGGCTACTACGAGCAGTACTTC; CDR3: CASSLSQGEAGYYEQYF
D: TRBD1; V: TRBV28; J: TRBJ1-4; size: .; DNA: TGTGCCAGCAGCTCTTCCGGGACAGGGACAACTAATGAAAAACTGTTTTTT; CDR3: CASSSSGTGTTNEKLFF
D: TRBD2; V: TRBV6-5; J: TRBJ2-7; size: .; DNA: TGTGCCAGCAGAGGACTAGCGGGAGTTGCCGAGCAGTACTTC; CDR3: CASRGLAGVAEQYF
D: TRBD1; V: TRBV6-1; J: TRBJ1-1; size: .; DNA: TGTGCCAGCAGTGCGAGAACAGGGGGCAAGGCGGAAGCTTTCTTT; CDR3: CASSARTGGKAEAFF
D: .; V: TRBV21-1; J: TRBJ1-1; size: .; DNA: TGTGCCAGCAGCCCTCCCGGGACAGGGGGCACTGAAGCTTTCTTT; CDR3: CASSPPGTGGTEAFF
D: .; V: TRBV5-6; J: TRBJ2-4; size: .; DNA: TGTGCCAGCAGCGGCCGGAGAGGTCCACGCCTAGCCAAAAACATTCAGTACTTC; CDR3: CASSGRRGPRLAKNIQYF